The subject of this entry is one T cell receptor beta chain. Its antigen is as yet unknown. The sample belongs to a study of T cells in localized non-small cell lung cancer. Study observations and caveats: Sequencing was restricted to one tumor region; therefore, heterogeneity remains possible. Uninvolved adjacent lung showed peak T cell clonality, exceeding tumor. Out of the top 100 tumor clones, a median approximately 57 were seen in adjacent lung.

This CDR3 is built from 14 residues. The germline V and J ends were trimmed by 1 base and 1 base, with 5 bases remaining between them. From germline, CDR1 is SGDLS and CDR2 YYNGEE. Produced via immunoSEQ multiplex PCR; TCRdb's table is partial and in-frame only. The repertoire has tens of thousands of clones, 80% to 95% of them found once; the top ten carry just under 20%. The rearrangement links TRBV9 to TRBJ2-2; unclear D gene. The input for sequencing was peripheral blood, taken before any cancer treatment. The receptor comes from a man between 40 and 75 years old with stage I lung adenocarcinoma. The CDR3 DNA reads TGTGCCAGCAGCGTAAACGGGAACACCGGGGAGCTGTTTTTT. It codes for CASSVNGNTGELFF.